These 24 T cell receptor beta chains originate from one sample sequenced in a study of blood T cell repertoires in COVID-19. Clones were read by immunoSEQ multiplex PCR, and TCRdb kept only the in-frame ones, dropping some. The repertoire has tens of thousands of clones, approximately 90% of them found once; the top ten carry 1.5% to 2%. Material for sequencing was peripheral blood. The origin of the receptors is a man in his sixties with acute or convalescent COVID-19.

J is TRBJ2-7 and V is TRBV6-5, with 7 bases matching TRBD1. Germline V gene data show CDR1 as MNHEY and CDR2 as SVGAGI. Trimming removed 4 bases from V and 3 bases from J; junction bases left unmatched: 6. This CDR3 spans 14 amino acids. CDR3 protein: CASSLTGQFYEQYF. The DNA for the CDR3 is TGTGCCAGCAGTTTGACGGGACAGTTCTACGAGCAGTACTTC.

This rearrangement joins TRBV5-5 to TRBJ1-1; no clear D gene. V lost 2 bases and J lost 6, with 11 bases in between. CDR1 SGHKS and CDR2 YYEKEE come from the germline V gene (reference sequence). This CDR3 spans 13 amino acids. The CDR3 sequence is CASSFPPPAEAFF. In nucleotides, the CDR3 is TGTGCCAGCAGCTTTCCTCCCCCGGCTGAAGCTTTCTTT.

The chain employs TRBV6-1 and TRBJ1-1; D unclear. CDR3 length: 14 residues. Trimming removed 3 bases at V and 3 bases at J, with 11 bases between. Germline V gene data show CDR1 as MNHNS and CDR2 as SASEGT. This CDR3 is CASSDDGRDTEAFF. Written as DNA, the CDR3 is TGTGCCAGCAGTGATGACGGTCGGGACACTGAAGCTTTCTTT.

This chain links TRBV6-1 with TRBJ1-4; the D gene is possibly TRBD1 (5 bases). V dropped 5 bases and J dropped 2 bases, with 12 bases sitting between them. The CDR3 covers 15 residues. CDR1 is MNHNS and CDR2 is SASEGT in the germline V gene. The CDR3 coding sequence is TGTGCCAGCAGTCCCCCAGGGTGGACTAATGAAAAACTGTTTTTT. Translating it yields CASSPPGWTNEKLFF.

The rearrangement uses TRBV11-1 and TRBJ2-2; D may be TRBD2 (6 bases). Trimming took 4 bases from V and 5 from J, leaving 17 bases between them. From germline, CDR1 is SGHAT and CDR2 FQDESV (reference sequence). The CDR3 is 16 amino acids. CDR3 in amino acids: CASSSRDGRGTGELFF. The CDR3 region has the DNA TGTGCCAGCAGCTCTAGGGACGGGAGAGGGACCGGGGAGCTGTTTTTT. Full variable domain (rest looked up from reference TRBV11-1 and TRBJ2-2): EAEVAQSPRYKITEKSQAVAFWCDPISGHATLYWYRQILGQGPELLVQFQDESVVDDSQLPKDRFSAERLKGVDSTLKIQPAELGDSAMYLCASSSRDGRGTGELFFGEGSRLTVL.

The CDR3 DNA follows: TGCGCCAGCAGCTTGTCCGGTGAGCAGTACTTC. This codes for CASSLSGEQYF. V and J are TRBV5-1 and TRBJ2-7; D is unclear. Trimming removed 1 base from V and 7 bases from J, with 6 bases in between. The CDR3 consists of 11 residues. Germline-derived CDR1 and CDR2 are SGHRS and YFSETQ. Full variable domain (missing parts from reference TRBV5-1 and TRBJ2-7): KAGVTQTPRYLIKTRGQQVTLSCSPISGHRSVSWYQQTPGQGLQFLFEYFSETQRNKGNFPGRFSGRQFSNSRSEMNVSTLELGDSALYLCASSLSGEQYFGPGTRLTVT.

The chain is built from TRBV5-1 and TRBJ1-2, with 12 positions matching TRBD1. The J segment lost 2 bases and the V segment lost 1 base, leaving 6 bases of the junction unmatched. The CDR3 covers 17 residues. Germline-derived CDR1 and CDR2 are SGHRS and YFSETQ. In DNA form, the CDR3 reads TGCGCCAGCAGCTTGAACCTCGGGACAGGGGGCAACTATGGCTACACCTTC. Translated, it gives CASSLNLGTGGNYGYTF.

This chain links TRBV14 with TRBJ1-2; 8 nucleotides match TRBD1. The ends lost 4 bases at V and 8 bases at J; junction bases unmatched: 6. The CDR3 has 13 residues. The germline V gene encodes CDR1 SGHDN and CDR2 FVKESK. The CDR3 coding sequence is TGTGCCAGCAGCCTCCTGGACAGGGAAGGCTACACCTTC. This gives the protein CASSLLDREGYTF.

The chain recombines TRBV7-6 with TRBJ2-1; the D is unclear. This CDR3 has 15 amino acids. The V gene's germline CDR1 is SGHVS and CDR2 FNYEAQ. V lost 2 bases to trimming and J lost 0 bases, with 8 bases between them. CDR3 residues: CASSLRPGSYNEQFF. The CDR3 nucleotides read TGTGCCAGCAGCTTACGGCCGGGCTCCTACAATGAGCAGTTCTTC. The variable domain in full, completed from reference TRBV7-6 and TRBJ2-1, reads GAGVSQSPRYKVTKRGQDVALRCDPISGHVSLYWYRQALGQGPEFLTYFNYEAQQDKSGLPNDRFSAERPEGSISTLTIQRTEQRDSAMYRCASSLRPGSYNEQFFGPGTRLTVL.

Points on this clone: The identical CDR3 is also encoded by other nucleotide sequences in the sample. J is TRBJ1-1 and V is TRBV7-2, with 7 bases aligning to TRBD1. V lost 5 bases to trimming and J lost 2 bases; unmatched junction nucleotides: 5. CDR1 is SGHTA, CDR2 FQGNSA, per germline. The CDR3 covers 14 residues. CDR3 amino acids: CASSPGTANTEAFF. In DNA, the CDR3 is TGTGCCAGCAGCCCCGGGACAGCCAACACTGAAGCTTTCTTT.

CDR3 nucleotides: TGTGCCAGCAGCCTGGTCGGGACTGGAAACACCATATATTTT. This encodes CASSLVGTGNTIYF. The chain couples TRBV6-5 to TRBJ1-3, with no clear D. Germline V gene sequence: CDR1 MNHEY, CDR2 SVGAGI. The CDR3 spans 14 residues. Between the trimmed V and J ends, which lost 6 bases and 2 bases, there was a span of 11 bases.

V and J are TRBV7-9 and TRBJ1-1; no definite D call. Trimming stripped 4 bases from V and 8 bases from J, with 14 bases between. CDR1 is SEHNR, CDR2 FQNEAQ, per germline (reference sequence). CDR3 length: 13 residues. The CDR3 sequence: CASSSTPSREAFF. CDR3 nucleotide sequence: TGTGCCAGCAGCTCAACCCCAAGTCGGGAAGCTTTCTTT.

This clone was recorded only once. The rearrangement joins TRBV4-2 to TRBJ2-2; the D is unclear. The CDR3 has 15 residues. V lost 1 base to trimming and J lost 3 bases, with 9 bases between them. CDR1 is LGHNA and CDR2 is YNFKEQ in the germline V gene. CDR3 bases: TGTGCCAGCAGCCAAGTAGCTAGTGACACCGGGGAGCTGTTTTTT. Translating gives CASSQVASDTGELFF.

The chain couples TRBV7-9 to TRBJ2-2; no definite D call. V lost 1 base and J lost 3, with 6 bases in between. Germline loops: CDR1 SEHNR, CDR2 FQNEAQ (reference sequence). This CDR3 spans 14 amino acids. For the CDR3, the DNA is TGTGCCAGCAGCTTAGTGCGAGACACCGGGGAGCTGTTTTTT. This gives the protein CASSLVRDTGELFF.

This chain joins TRBV30 and TRBJ1-6, with 9 bases that match TRBD1. This CDR3 has 13 amino acids. V shed 6 bases, J shed 9 bases, and the junction held 6 bases outside the gene matches. Germline CDR1 and CDR2: GTSNPN and SVGIG (reference sequence). The CDR3 DNA reads TGTGCCTGTACAGGGGGCGTGAGTTCACCCCTCCACTTT. It is translated as CACTGGVSSPLHF.

The chain has TRBV30 and TRBJ2-3; D remains ambiguous. The CDR3 contains 15 residues. Germline loops: CDR1 GTSNPN, CDR2 SVGIG (reference sequence). V was clipped by 2 bases and J by 4 bases, with 16 bases between them. CDR3 nucleotide sequence: TGTGCCTGGAGTCTCACAGCCGTTACCTCAGATACGCAGTATTTT. Protein: CAWSLTAVTSDTQYF.

The rearrangement links TRBV5-1 to TRBJ2-1, with D possibly matching TRBD2 (5 bases). The CDR3 sequence is 15 residues long. Germline V gives CDR1 SGHRS, CDR2 YFSETQ. With 3 bases removed from V and 0 bases from J, the gap between germline ends came to 10 bases. The CDR3 loop reads CASSYGTSSYNEQFF. The CDR3 DNA reads as TGCGCCAGCAGCTATGGAACTAGCTCCTACAATGAGCAGTTCTTC. The full variable domain, its missing parts supplied by reference TRBV5-1 and TRBJ2-1, is KAGVTQTPRYLIKTRGQQVTLSCSPISGHRSVSWYQQTPGQGLQFLFEYFSETQRNKGNFPGRFSGRQFSNSRSEMNVSTLELGDSALYLCASSYGTSSYNEQFFGPGTRLTVL.

The rearrangement links TRBV24-1 to TRBJ1-3; 7 bases agree with TRBD1. The CDR3 is 15 amino acids. Germline V gene lookup returns CDR1 KGHDR and CDR2 SFDVKD. After removal of 5 bases from V and 8 bases from J, the junction contained 11 bases not matched to a gene. The CDR3: CATSARRGHRYTIYF. In DNA, the CDR3 is TGTGCCACCAGTGCCCGTAGGGGGCATCGATACACCATATATTTT.

The gene calls are TRBV6-2 or TRBV6-3 and TRBJ1-2, with a possible D match to TRBD1 (5 bases). Germline V CDR1 and CDR2: MNHEY, SVGEGT. CDR3 length: 13 amino acids. V lost 5 bases, J lost 2 bases, and 9 bases lay in between. For the CDR3, the DNA is TGTGCCAGCAGTCCCCGGGGGAACTATGGCTACACCTTC. Protein sequence: CASSPRGNYGYTF.

V gene TRBV24-1 combines with J gene TRBJ1-3; no reliable D call. V was pared by 0 bases and J by 0 bases, with 14 bases between. This CDR3 is built from 18 residues. CDR1 is KGHDR and CDR2 is SFDVKD in the germline V gene. Written as DNA, the CDR3 is TGTGCCACCAGTGATTTGCTAGTGCAGAATTTCTCTGGAAACACCATATATTTT. Translated: CATSDLLVQNFSGNTIYF.

Here the CDR3 DNA reads TGCGCCAGCAGTGAGTACAGGGGTTCCTACGAGCAGTACTTC. This sequence encodes CASSEYRGSYEQYF. This sequence joins TRBV10-2 and TRBJ2-7; 7 bases are shared with TRBD1. The V and J ends lost 1 base and 1 base, in that order; junction bases with no gene match: 1. CDR1 is WSHSY, CDR2 SAAADI, per germline. The CDR3 has 14 amino acids.

The sample holds one count of this clone. The chain uses TRBV11-1 and TRBJ2-1; no definite D call. Germline V gives CDR1 SGHAT, CDR2 FQDESV (reference sequence). Trimming stripped 5 bases from V and 6 bases from J, with 8 bases between. This CDR3 contains 12 residues. CDR3 region: CASSPTINEQFF. The CDR3 nucleotides read TGTGCCAGCAGCCCGACAATCAATGAGCAGTTCTTC.

The chain joins TRBV5-1 to TRBJ2-3; D is ambiguous. Germline V gene data show CDR1 as SGHRS and CDR2 as YFSETQ. V lost 4 bases and J lost 6, with 9 bases in between. The CDR3 length is 12 residues. The DNA of the CDR3 is TGCGCCAGCAGCCTACTAACGGATACGCAGTATTTT. The encoded protein is CASSLLTDTQYF.

The chain has TRBV14 and TRBJ1-4; no clear D gene. Germline V lookup: CDR1 SGHDN, CDR2 FVKESK. V lost 2 bases and J 8 bases, leaving 12 bases between the germline ends. CDR3 size: 14 residues. DNA of the CDR3: TGTGCCAGCAGCCAATTCAGGTCAGGAGAAAAACTGTTTTTT. Encoded protein: CASSQFRSGEKLFF.